The rows below give T cell receptor beta chains drawn from one sample of a study of identical twins' blood T cells. MiXCR was run by TCRdb on the 5' RACE reads, yielding one entry per CDR3 protein. The data hold 350,000 to 400,000 distinct CDR3 sequences, with 25% to 35% observed a single time. The specimen sequenced was PBMCs. The receptor set was obtained from a woman aged 18-49 years in good health. The CDR3 runs from the conserved cysteine through the conserved F or W. The order of the fields is clone size, V gene, J gene, CDR3 protein. Clone sizes are given selectively: once, few, many, or a class where the clone is expanded.

.	TRBV20-1	TRBJ2-5	CSVQQGQGLETQYF
.	TRBV2	TRBJ1-4	CATRDSNEKLFF
.	TRBV11-2	TRBJ2-2	CASSSTNSNTGELFF
.	TRBV29-1	TRBJ1-4	CSVEGGQINEKLFF
.	TRBV7-2	TRBJ2-2	CAGSSQRGRTGELFF
few	TRBV14	TRBJ1-1	CASSQEAWSPTLYTEAFF
many	TRBV28	TRBJ2-1	CASSAGSYNEQFF
few	TRBV6-2/TRBV6-3	TRBJ1-1	CASGGGGTEAFF
.	TRBV7-9	TRBJ2-5	CASSVNQGQETQYF
.	TRBV11-1	TRBJ2-1	CASSLTAGEQFF
once	TRBV20-1	TRBJ1-5	CSAKTGTGGDQPQHF
.	TRBV6-2/TRBV6-3	TRBJ2-1	CASSYPRGSSYNEQFF
.	TRBV7-9	TRBJ2-5	CASSFDIHPEETQYF